This TCR beta chain derives from a study of T cells in Graves' hyperthyroidism and ophthalmopathy. Study-level points and caveats: With a median lead of 6.5 months before onset, the model predicted ophthalmopathy. Among thyroid clonotypes expanded above 0.001, most also appeared in blood.

There are a few counts of this clonotype. Antigen specificity is unknown. Amplified regions were TCR beta CDR3 sequences from RNA transcripts. In the first-round RT-PCR of the TCR CDR3, the HTBI primer set was used. One entry per CDR3 protein results from TCRdb running MiXCR on the multiplex PCR reads. The repertoire holds about 660,000 distinct CDR3 sequences, with about 45% as singletons. Patients showing uncontrolled infection, other autoimmune disease, pregnancy or lactation were ineligible. The origin of this receptor is an adult man with Graves' disease, either hyperthyroidism or ophthalmopathy (not recorded which). The sequencing sample was made of peripheral blood or thyroid tissue (not recorded which).

In DNA form, the CDR3 reads TGTGCCAGCAGGGGGGACAGCCGCAATCAGCCCCAGCATTTT. Its translation is CASRGDSRNQPQHF. The rearrangement uses TRBV7-2 and TRBJ1-5; TRBD1 matches 7 bases. The CDR3 runs 14 residues. Losses at the gene ends were 6 bases for V and 2 bases for J; bases not matched to a gene: 4. CDR1 is SGHTA, CDR2 FQGNSA, per germline.